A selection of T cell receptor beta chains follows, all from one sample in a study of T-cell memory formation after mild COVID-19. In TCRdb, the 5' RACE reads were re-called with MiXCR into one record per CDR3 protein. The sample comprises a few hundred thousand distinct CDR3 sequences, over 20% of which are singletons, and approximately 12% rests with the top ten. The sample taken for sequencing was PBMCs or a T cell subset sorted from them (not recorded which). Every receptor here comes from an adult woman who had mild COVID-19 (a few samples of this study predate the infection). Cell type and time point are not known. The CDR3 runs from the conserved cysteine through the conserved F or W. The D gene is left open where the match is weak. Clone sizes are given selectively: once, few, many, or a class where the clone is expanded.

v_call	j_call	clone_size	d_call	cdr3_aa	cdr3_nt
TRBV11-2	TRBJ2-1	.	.	CASSQGQSNEQFF	TGTGCCAGCAGCCAGGGACAAAGCAATGAGCAGTTCTTC
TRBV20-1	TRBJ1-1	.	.	CSARDLSNRENTEAFF	TGCAGTGCTAGAGACCTCTCGAACAGGGAAAACACTGAAGCTTTCTTT
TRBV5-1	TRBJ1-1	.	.	CASSLGWQNMNTEAFF	TGCGCCAGCAGCTTAGGTTGGCAGAACATGAACACTGAAGCTTTCTTT
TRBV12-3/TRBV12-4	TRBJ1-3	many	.	CASSSRGAGNTIYF	TGTGCCAGCAGTTCCCGGGGGGCTGGAAACACCATATATTTT
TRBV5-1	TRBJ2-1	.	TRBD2	CASRILAGEAHQQFF	TGCGCCAGCAGGATCCTAGCGGGAGAGGCCCACCAGCAGTTCTTC
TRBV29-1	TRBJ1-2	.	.	CSVEGPNYGYTF	TGCAGCGTTGAGGGGCCTAACTATGGCTACACCTTC
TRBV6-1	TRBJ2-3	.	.	CASSRGLRQYF	TGTGCCAGCAGCCGGGGGTTAAGGCAGTATTTT
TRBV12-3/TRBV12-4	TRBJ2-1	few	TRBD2	CASSLLAAYQFF	TGTGCCAGCAGCCTGCTAGCGGCCTACCAGTTCTTC
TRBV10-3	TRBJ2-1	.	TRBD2	CAISEGSGSLNEQFF	TGTGCCATCAGTGAGGGTAGCGGGAGTCTCAATGAGCAGTTCTTC
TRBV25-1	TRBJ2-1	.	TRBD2	CASSERAGASYNEQFF	TGTGCCAGCAGTGAACGAGCGGGAGCCTCCTACAATGAGCAGTTCTTC
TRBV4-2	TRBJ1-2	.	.	CASSQEIGGANYGYTF	TGTGCCAGCAGCCAAGAAATTGGCGGAGCTAACTATGGCTACACCTTC
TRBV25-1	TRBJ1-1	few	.	CASSKGANTEAFF	TGTGCCAGCAGCAAAGGGGCGAACACTGAAGCTTTCTTT
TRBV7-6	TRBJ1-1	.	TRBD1	CASSLEVQGANTEAFF	TGTGCCAGCAGCTTAGAGGTACAGGGGGCAAACACTGAAGCTTTCTTT
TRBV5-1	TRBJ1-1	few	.	CASSLDDSGTEAFF	TGCGCCAGCAGCTTGGATGACTCAGGGACTGAAGCTTTCTTT
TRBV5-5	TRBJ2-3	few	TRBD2	CASSLFGLAGGSSTDTQYF	TGTGCCAGCAGCCTCTTCGGACTAGCGGGAGGGTCAAGCACAGATACGCAGTATTTT